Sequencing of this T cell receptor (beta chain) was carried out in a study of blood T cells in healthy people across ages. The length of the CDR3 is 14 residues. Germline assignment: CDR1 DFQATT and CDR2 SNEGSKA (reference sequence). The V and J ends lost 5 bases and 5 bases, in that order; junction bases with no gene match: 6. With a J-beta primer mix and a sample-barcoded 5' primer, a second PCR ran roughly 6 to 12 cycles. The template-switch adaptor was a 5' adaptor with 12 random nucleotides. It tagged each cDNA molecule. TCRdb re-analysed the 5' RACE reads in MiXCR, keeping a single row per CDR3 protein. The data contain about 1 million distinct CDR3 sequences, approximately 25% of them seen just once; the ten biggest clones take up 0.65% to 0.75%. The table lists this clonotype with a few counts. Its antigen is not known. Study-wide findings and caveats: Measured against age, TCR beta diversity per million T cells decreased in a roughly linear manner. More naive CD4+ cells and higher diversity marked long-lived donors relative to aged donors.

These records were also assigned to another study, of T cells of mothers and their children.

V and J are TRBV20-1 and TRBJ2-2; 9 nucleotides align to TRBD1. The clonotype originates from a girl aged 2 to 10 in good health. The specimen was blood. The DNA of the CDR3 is TGCAGTGCTTACAGGGGGCGTAGGACCGGGGAGCTGTTTTTT. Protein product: CSAYRGRRTGELFF.